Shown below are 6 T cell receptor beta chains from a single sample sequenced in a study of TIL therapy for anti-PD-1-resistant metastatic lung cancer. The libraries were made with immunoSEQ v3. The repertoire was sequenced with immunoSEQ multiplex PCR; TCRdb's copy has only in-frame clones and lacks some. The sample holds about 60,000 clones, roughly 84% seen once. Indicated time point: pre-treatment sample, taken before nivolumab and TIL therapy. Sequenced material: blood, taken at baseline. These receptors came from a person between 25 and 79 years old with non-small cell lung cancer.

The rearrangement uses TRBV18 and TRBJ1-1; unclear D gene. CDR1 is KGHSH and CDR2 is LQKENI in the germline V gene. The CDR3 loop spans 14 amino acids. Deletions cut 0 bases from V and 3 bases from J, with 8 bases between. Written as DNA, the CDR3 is TGTGCCAGCTCACCACCTAACAGTTACACTGAAGCTTTCTTT. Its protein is CASSPPNSYTEAFF.

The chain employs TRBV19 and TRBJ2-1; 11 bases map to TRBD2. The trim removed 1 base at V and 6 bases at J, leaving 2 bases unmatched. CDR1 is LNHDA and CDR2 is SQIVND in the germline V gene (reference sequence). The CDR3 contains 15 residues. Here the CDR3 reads CASSIGGTSGNEQFF. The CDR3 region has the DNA TGTGCCAGTAGTATAGGGGGGACTAGCGGCAATGAGCAGTTCTTC.

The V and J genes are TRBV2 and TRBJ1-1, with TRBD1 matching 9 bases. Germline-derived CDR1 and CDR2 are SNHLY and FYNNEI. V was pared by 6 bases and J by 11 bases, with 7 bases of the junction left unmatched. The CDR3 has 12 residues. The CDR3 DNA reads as TGTGCCAGCAGGGGGACAGGGAGGGCGGCTTTCTTT. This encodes CASRGTGRAAFF.

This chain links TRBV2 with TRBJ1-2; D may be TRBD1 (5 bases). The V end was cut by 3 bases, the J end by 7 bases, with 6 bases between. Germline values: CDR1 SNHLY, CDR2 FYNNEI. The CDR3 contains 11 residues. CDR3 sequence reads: CASSDRVGYTF. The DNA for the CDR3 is TGTGCCAGCAGTGACAGGGTTGGCTACACCTTC.

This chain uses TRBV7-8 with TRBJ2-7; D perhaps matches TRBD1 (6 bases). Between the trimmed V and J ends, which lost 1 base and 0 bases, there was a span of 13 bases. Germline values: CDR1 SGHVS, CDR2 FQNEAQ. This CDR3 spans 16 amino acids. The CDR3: CASSLVNRASSYEQYF. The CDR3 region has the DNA TGTGCCAGCAGCTTAGTTAACAGGGCCAGCTCCTACGAGCAGTACTTC.

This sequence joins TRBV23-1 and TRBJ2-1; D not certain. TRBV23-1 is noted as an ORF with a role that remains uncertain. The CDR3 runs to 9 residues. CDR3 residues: CASIDEQFF. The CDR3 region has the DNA TGCGCTTCGATCGATGAGCAGTTCTTC.